This T cell receptor (beta chain) was identified during a study of blood T cell repertoires in COVID-19. Across the whole study: Collection of acute and convalescent COVID-19 samples took place in the United States, Italy and Spain. T cells, B-cell-depleted T cells, or PBMCs provided the cDNA or gDNA that served as material.

In the authors' methods: Using reference gene primer amplification, nucleated cell counts were estimated. Clones were sequenced by immunoSEQ multiplex PCR, and TCRdb holds only the in-frame ones, with some missing. That table is the source of V, J and clone size, and D and trimming were worked out from the DNA. Of hundreds of thousands of clones in the sample, 80% to 90% were seen once. The sample holds one count of this clone. The CDR3 runs to 13 residues. V was cut by 4 bases and J by 6 bases, with 15 bases left in between. Looked up from germline, CDR1 is SQVTM and CDR2 is ANQGSEA. The sequenced sample was peripheral blood. The sequence came from a woman aged 40-49 years who had recovered from COVID-19. The rearrangement joins TRBV29-1 to TRBJ1-2; D may be TRBD1 (6 bases). The DNA for the CDR3 is TGCAGCGTTGGACAGGTCCTTGGGGATGGCTACACCTTC. The encoded protein is CSVGQVLGDGYTF.